This T cell receptor (beta chain) was profiled in a study of blood T cell repertoires in COVID-19 (dated by TCRdb to 2019 to 2021). The study in broad terms: Samples from collaborators originated in the United States, Italy and Spain and spanned both the acute and convalescent phases of COVID-19. The samples were drawn from the first 160 participants of the ongoing ImmuneRACE study and from 1,254 subjects provided by 6 global collaborators. HLA class I and class II types, where available, came from metadata supplied by the sample provider rather than from assay-based typing. The prospective study material was composed of cDNA or gDNA derived from T cells, B-cell-depleted T cells, or PBMCs. Nearly every sample came with metadata listing a de-identified subject ID, COVID-19 status, age in years and sex. The repertoires were released in a freely available public database intended as a resource for research on the immune response to SARS-CoV-2. Deeply sampled blood TCRbeta repertoires from subjects exposed to, actively infected with, or recovered from COVID-19 were included in the dataset. Points the paper makes about the study in general: The amount of clinical and demographic metadata varied by source and participant and was provided uncurated.

TCRbeta CDR3 regions were amplified from genomic DNA using the immunoSEQ Assay, a bias-controlled multiplex PCR. On the study's bioinformatics: The number of nucleated cells in each sample was estimated by amplification of reference gene primers within the assay. To quantify the absolute abundance of each unique TCRbeta CDR3 rearrangement, sequence reads were collapsed and filtered. For each sample, productive Simpson clonality was calculated as the square root of Simpson's diversity index over productive rearrangements. TCRdb's version of the immuneACCESS table is confined to in-frame rearrangements and falls short of the full clone set. An unresolved V gene accounts for under half of the shortfall where checked; the remainder is of unknown origin. V and J calls and clone size come straight from that table; D and trimming were deduced from the DNA. Present in this sample are 100,000 or so clones, about 85% of which were seen just once. 1.5% to 2% of the sample is in the top ten clones.

V and J lose 7 bases and 4 bases, and a span of 14 bases separates them. CDR1 MNHEY and CDR2 SVGAGI were looked up in the germline V gene. The CDR3, from cysteine to phenylalanine, totals 14 residues. Of all the DNA, just the CDR3 is kept, 42 bases in frame from base 1. This clone was seen only once. What antigen it recognizes has not been identified. The sample holds no much larger clone one base away, and base qualities are not on file. The collaborating institutions used their own protocols to collect whole blood in K2EDTA tubes. For TCRbeta analysis, collaborator samples were shipped as frozen whole blood, as isolated PBMCs, or as DNA extracted from either sample type.

This TCR came from an older woman with active or convalescent COVID-19. The chain was built from TRBV6-5 and TRBJ1-5; the D gene cannot be resolved reliably. Input material: peripheral blood. The nucleotides are TGTGCCAGCACCCCTCGCGAAGTAAATCAGCCCCAGCATTTT. Translated, this is CASTPREVNQPQHF.